The rows below give T cell receptor beta chains drawn from one sample of a study of blood T cell repertoires in COVID-19. TCRdb keeps only in-frame clones here, not all; method: immunoSEQ multiplex PCR. This table holds 150,000 to 200,000 clones, 75% to 85% found once. Sample: PBMCs or T cells enriched from blood (not recorded which). The receptors were sampled from a man aged 40-49 years who had recovered from COVID-19. The conserved cysteine and the conserved F or W are not part of the CDR3 here.

>TRBV5-4|TRBJ2-5
ASSKPGQGVAETQY
>TRBV24-1|TRBJ2-5
ATSDLVLGGGGETQY
>TRBV5-5|TRBJ1-6
ASSFVREDSPLH
>TRBV5-5|TRBJ1-1
ASSLERTVMNTEAF
>TRBV28|TRBJ2-2
ASRPDRLNTGELF
>TRBV4-3|TRBJ1-4
ASSRTGTDEKLF
>TRBV7-9|TRBJ2-5
ASSLREIWDRGLETQY
>TRBV3-1/TRBV3-2|TRBJ2-3
ASSHRTGASSTDTQY
>TRBV27|TRBJ2-1
ASSPSRGAVGNEQF
>TRBV5-4|TRBJ1-2
ASSRQGYYGYT
>TRBV19|TRBJ1-1
ASRSTHGDRWTEAF
>TRBV5-4|TRBJ2-2
ASSSWKTGFIGELF
>TRBV7-9|TRBJ2-1
ASSGRTDFTNEQF
>TRBV7-7|TRBJ2-3
ASSPGQGVADTQY
>TRBV28|TRBJ2-7
ASRPGGGEGYEQY
>TRBV10-3|TRBJ2-3
AISRTDSSTDTQY
>TRBV18|TRBJ1-1
ASSPSGTGGGGEAF
>TRBV5-1|TRBJ1-2
ASSLDRGSGYT
>TRBV30|TRBJ1-2
ALESRQGFGYT
>TRBV19|TRBJ2-1
ASSPTGTGDSRPDNEQF
>TRBV19|TRBJ2-5
ASSLLAGVIETQY
>TRBV12-3/TRBV12-4|TRBJ1-1
ASSFTPDTAF
>TRBV19|TRBJ1-2
ASSPSTDTNYGYT
>TRBV28|TRBJ1-4
ASSSGQFEKLF
>TRBV11-2|TRBJ2-3
ASSSGTSGSLDTQY
>TRBV5-1|TRBJ2-1
ASTKQGTQNNEQF
>TRBV7-9|TRBJ2-1
ASSKIGHSNEQF
>TRBV6-2/TRBV6-3|TRBJ2-1
ASSSSNLHNEQF
>TRBV3-1/TRBV3-2|TRBJ1-4
ASSLDRGDEKLF
>TRBV7-8|TRBJ1-2
ASRTGGAAGGYT
>TRBV27|TRBJ2-5
ASSLSTRASGKETQY
>TRBV5-8|TRBJ2-7
ASSPRDRVFYEQY
>TRBV5-1|TRBJ1-4
ASSSLGGEKLF
>TRBV19|TRBJ1-5
ASRNFPGQGIWGNQPQH
>TRBV7-9|TRBJ1-4
ASSPTATNEKLF
>TRBV2|TRBJ2-7
ASTLGTATREQY
>TRBV27|TRBJ1-5
ASSLWGQGNQPQH
>TRBV29-1|TRBJ1-2
SVEGDRTYGYT
>TRBV6-4|TRBJ2-3
ASSKTSGSTDTQY
>TRBV10-3|TRBJ1-2
AISEGTGRGYGYT
>TRBV28|TRBJ1-2
ASSFTSGGYGYT
>TRBV10-2|TRBJ1-2
ASGGQTANYGYT
>TRBV12-3/TRBV12-4|TRBJ1-4
ASSPGQGQKLF
>TRBV29-1|TRBJ1-2
SVSPGSRESNYGYT
>TRBV19|TRBJ1-5
ASSEGRHGYQPQH
>TRBV11-2|TRBJ2-1
ASSLGGSGEVSYNEQF
>TRBV7-2|TRBJ2-7
ASNLAGGLYEQY
>TRBV6-5|TRBJ2-1
ASGPQGGYEQF